A single T cell receptor (beta chain) is shown here with its context. Its antigen is not identified. This sample is drawn from a study of shared clonotypes between healthy human individuals. In the study overall: A donor's plate count was three for CD4 naive and three for CD4 memory; CD8 naive had two and CD8 memory one. General study findings and limits: Unshared clonotypes carried lower generation probabilities than those common to all four donors.

The data were produced by immunoSEQ multiplex PCR, yet TCRdb's version contains in-frame clones alone and is incomplete. The repertoire has 650,000 to 750,000 clones, about two thirds of them found once; the top ten carry approximately 1.8%. Trimming took 1 base from V and 6 from J, leaving 16 bases between them. The CDR3 has 15 amino acids. CDR1 is SGHRS and CDR2 is YFSETQ in the germline V gene. The receptor was isolated from a woman aged 25-40 years in good health. The sample taken for sequencing was memory CD4+ T cells sorted from blood. Subset here: CD45RA-negative fraction. The chain uses TRBV5-1 and TRBJ1-2; no clear D gene. CDR3 residues: CASSLIGREVDGYTF. CDR3 in DNA: TGCGCCAGCAGCTTGATCGGTCGGGAAGTCGATGGCTACACCTTC.